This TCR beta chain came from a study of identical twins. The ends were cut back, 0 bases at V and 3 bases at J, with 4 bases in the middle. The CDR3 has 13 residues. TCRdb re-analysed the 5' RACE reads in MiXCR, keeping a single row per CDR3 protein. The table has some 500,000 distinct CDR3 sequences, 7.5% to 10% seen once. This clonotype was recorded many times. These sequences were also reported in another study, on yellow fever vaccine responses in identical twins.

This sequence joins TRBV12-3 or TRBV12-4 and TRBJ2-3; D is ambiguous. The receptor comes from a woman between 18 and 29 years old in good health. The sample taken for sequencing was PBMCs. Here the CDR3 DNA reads TGTGCCAGCAGTTTAGCGCGGACAGATACGCAGTATTTT. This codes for CASSLARTDTQYF.